The rows below give T cell receptor beta chains drawn from one sample of a study of post-analysis software for immune sequencing data. TCRdb itself ran the PCR reads through MiXCR, one entry per CDR3 protein. Found here are around 770,000 distinct CDR3 sequences, 46% of them singletons; the top ten hold approximately 5%. Sequenced: blood. Every receptor here comes from a girl aged 10-17 years with multiple sclerosis. The CDR3 runs from the conserved cysteine through the conserved F or W. Fields, in order: V gene, J gene, CDR3 protein.

TRBV7-3	NA	CASSFPGDIQYF
TRBV25-1	TRBJ1-2	CASSDPSRRPVVIGYTF
TRBV12-3/TRBV12-4	TRBJ1-2	CASDPWGGARTGYTF
TRBV7-9	TRBJ1-2	CASSNRTGGDYGYTF
TRBV7-9	TRBJ2-1	CASSPVDNEQFF
TRBV12-3/TRBV12-4	TRBJ2-3	CASSRQGFITDTQYF
TRBV7-2	TRBJ2-7	CASSLSSGGLYEQYF
TRBV7-6	TRBJ2-3	CASSTWVQDRQYF
TRBV5-1	TRBJ1-1	CASSLVTPWGTEAFF
TRBV6-5	TRBJ2-3	CASSDTGSTDTQYF
TRBV7-3	TRBJ2-1	CASSRTGSSYNEQFF
TRBV4-3	TRBJ1-2	CASSQGTGATYGYTF
TRBV12-3/TRBV12-4	TRBJ1-2	CASSFGPDYGYTF
TRBV19	TRBJ1-1	CASSTGVEGTEAFF
TRBV5-1	TRBJ2-3	CASSGLSGSSTDTQYF
TRBV7-2	TRBJ1-3	CASSLAGAIGNTIYF
TRBV30	TRBJ1-5	CAWSVDVNQPQHF
TRBV5-1	TRBJ2-7	CASSFVETYEQYF
TRBV12-3/TRBV12-4	TRBJ1-1	CAGSLNQGNTEAFF
TRBV6-6	TRBJ2-5	CASTRPASQETQYF
TRBV21-1	TRBJ2-1	CASSPYRLGPHEQFF
TRBV29-1	TRBJ2-3	CSVVGPLTRRTDTQYF
TRBV7-9	TRBJ2-1	CASRRTTTGYNEQFF
TRBV24-1	TRBJ1-5	CATSDGIQPQHF
TRBV11-3	TRBJ2-7	CASSSQASGEQYF
TRBV12-3/TRBV12-4	TRBJ1-4	CASSTEKTNEKLFF
TRBV7-2	TRBJ2-7	CASRAGGSSYEQYF
TRBV7-8	TRBJ1-1	CASSGQINTEAFF
TRBV12-3/TRBV12-4	TRBJ2-3	CASSLGTSGRSPDTQYF
TRBV5-6	TRBJ2-2	CASSLDPNTGELFF
TRBV6-7	TRBJ2-5	CASSYSKTGELQETQYF
TRBV6-2/TRBV6-3	TRBJ1-2	CASRGLNYGYTF
TRBV7-9	TRBJ1-2	CASSSVGYGYTF
TRBV6-1	TRBJ2-7	CASSEGDILSYEQYF
TRBV29-1	TRBJ2-1	CSVPLAGVSSEQFF
TRBV11-2	TRBJ2-1	CASSFPLVDRDRREQFF
TRBV20-1	TRBJ1-2	CSASPGGVKDGYTF
TRBV15	TRBJ1-1	CATSRVGGMDTEAFF
TRBV7-9	TRBJ2-5	CASSSKPGLADQETQYF
TRBV2	TRBJ1-2	CASRRQGAVGYTF
TRBV5-1	TRBJ1-2	CASSPNLGHNYGYTF
TRBV13	TRBJ2-1	CASSRRYNEQFF
TRBV9	TRBJ2-1	CASSLVPSGRGSGEQFF
TRBV7-8	TRBJ2-1	CASSSGRDYGSYNEQFF
TRBV12-3/TRBV12-4	TRBJ1-2	CASYRTPNYGYTF
TRBV28	TRBJ2-5	CASSPITGAIRETQYF
TRBV20-1	NA	CSAMKETQYF
TRBV12-3/TRBV12-4	TRBJ1-2	CASSFGSGGYTF
TRBV7-2	TRBJ2-7	CASSFYASYEQYF
TRBV5-6	TRBJ2-7	CASSWGASAGVYYEQYF
TRBV20-1	TRBJ2-1	CSAQGASPYMGEQFF
TRBV6-5	TRBJ1-4	CASSYSAGTYNEKRFF